The rows below give T cell receptor beta chains drawn from one sample of a study of blood T cells in healthy people across ages. Using its own MiXCR run on the 5' RACE reads, TCRdb lists one record per CDR3 protein. The sample lists around 1,500,000 distinct CDR3 sequences, around two fifths occurring once. Sequencing used blood. These receptors originate from a woman aged 18 to 35 in good health. Each CDR3 is given with its conserved first and last residue. Fields, in order: V gene, D gene, CDR3 protein. D genes are given only for firm matches.

TRBV6-6	-	CASSYQDGRNEKLFF
TRBV4-1	-	CASSQDFEGAYEQYF
TRBV27	TRBD2	CASSSLAGVDVDTQYF
TRBV29-1	-	CSVGPGGYGYTF
TRBV2	-	CASRSQGALSDEQYF
TRBV20-1	-	CSAPTAQGPQETQYF
TRBV6-2/TRBV6-3	-	CASSYIRGSYEQYF
TRBV4-1	-	CASSQDKGFAETQYF
TRBV5-1	TRBD2	CASRSGLAGSTGELFF
TRBV12-5	-	CASGLGGAQNEQFF
TRBV6-2/TRBV6-3	-	CASTRGTATGELFF
TRBV7-9	-	CASSLENPYF
TRBV10-3	-	CAISDGTSSYGYTF
TRBV20-1	TRBD1	CSAPDRGYNYGYTF
TRBV7-2	TRBD2	CASSPGGGLAGGYEQFF
TRBV6-1	TRBD1	CASKRTGLMNTEAFF
TRBV15	-	CATSRGGAVSNIQYF
TRBV10-3	TRBD2	CATALAGGDNEQFF
TRBV20-1	-	CSASGGGSDTQYF
TRBV6-1	-	CASSNSGSLLYEQYF
TRBV28	TRBD1	CASVRPGQGHEQYF
TRBV7-9	-	CASSPFGGNIQYF
TRBV12-3/TRBV12-4	TRBD2	CASSFSSGRRGTDTQYF
TRBV20-1	-	CSARGGTDEQFF
TRBV7-9	-	CASSLARIGLANEQFF
TRBV2	-	CASSDNSGDTQYF
TRBV28	TRBD1	CASSFQTGTYGYTF
TRBV7-3	TRBD2	CASSYIAGAGELFF
TRBV27	-	CASSLSIPSYNEQFF
TRBV30	-	CAWNPTATTEKLFF
TRBV10-3	TRBD2	CAISELASGTDTQYF
TRBV5-1	TRBD1	CASSHGQGTANYGYTF
TRBV7-9	-	CASSPHPGVGTDTQYF
TRBV7-2	TRBD2	CASSLGAGNPSTDTQYF
TRBV7-9	-	CASSLEGTAGKTQYF
TRBV7-2	-	CASRYTGQEAFF
TRBV5-8	TRBD1	CASSLWQGQKYF
TRBV7-2	-	CASSLGSTDYGYTF
TRBV7-3	TRBD2	CASSLSSGGAFNEQFF
TRBV20-1	TRBD1	CSARDRNGGTGVSNQPQHF
TRBV24-1	-	CATSDSRASSGYTF
TRBV11-2	TRBD1	CASSFYGQGSSYNEQFF
TRBV6-5	TRBD1	CASRRDREGFSPLHF
TRBV20-1	TRBD2	CSARTSGSKYEQYF
TRBV9	-	CASSVPGVGNIQYF
TRBV5-1	-	CASSLYQGIDEQFF
TRBV29-1	-	CSVESLLGGYTF
TRBV20-1	-	CSARDPGAEAFF
TRBV2	-	CASSEFRLAKQETQYF
TRBV2	TRBD1	CASETGGLLPLHF
TRBV5-1	TRBD1	CASSPNRDRDTDTQYF
TRBV12-3/TRBV12-4	-	CASSLAGRGQSRYEQYF
TRBV30	TRBD1	CAWTGTGYPGEKLFF